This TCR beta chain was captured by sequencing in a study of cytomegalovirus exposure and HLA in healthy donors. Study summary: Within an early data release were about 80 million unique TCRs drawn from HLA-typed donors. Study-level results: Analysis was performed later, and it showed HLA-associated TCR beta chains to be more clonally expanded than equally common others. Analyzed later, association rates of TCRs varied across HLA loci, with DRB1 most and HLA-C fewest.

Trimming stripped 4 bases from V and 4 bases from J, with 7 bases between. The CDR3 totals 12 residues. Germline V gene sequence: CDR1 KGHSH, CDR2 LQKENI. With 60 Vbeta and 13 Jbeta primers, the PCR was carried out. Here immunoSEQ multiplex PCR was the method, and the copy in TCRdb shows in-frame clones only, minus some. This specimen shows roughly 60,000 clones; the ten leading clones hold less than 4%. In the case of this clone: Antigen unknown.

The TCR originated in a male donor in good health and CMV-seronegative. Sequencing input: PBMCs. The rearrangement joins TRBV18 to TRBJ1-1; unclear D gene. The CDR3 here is CASSQAATEAFF. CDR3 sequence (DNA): TGTGCCAGCTCACAAGCGGCCACTGAAGCTTTCTTT. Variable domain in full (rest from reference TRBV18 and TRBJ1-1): NAGVMQNPRHLVRRRGQEARLRCSPMKGHSHVYWYRQLPEEGLKFMVYLQKENIIDESGMPKERFSAEFPKEGPSILRIQQVVRGDSAAYFCASSQAATEAFFGQGTRLTVV.